A selection of T cell receptor beta chains follows, all from one sample in a study of shared clonotypes between healthy human individuals. Assay used: immunoSEQ multiplex PCR; TCRdb lists only in-frame clones, some missing. Altogether a few million clones are present, more than 80% being singletons, with the ten largest covering 0.39%. Sequencing was done on a sample of naive CD4+ T cells from PBMCs. These receptors all stem from a young man in good health. Some clones in this sample may be carry-over from other donors' samples. CDR3s include the opening cysteine and the closing phenylalanine or tryptophan. A D gene is named only where the DNA matches it firmly. A clone size is listed for some rows: how often the clone was seen (once, few, many), or a class if it is expanded.

clone_size j_call v_call d_call cdr3_aa cdr3_nt
NA TRBJ2-3 TRBV7-9 NA CASSSTDTQYF TGTGCCAGCAGTTCGACCGATACGCAGTATTTT
NA TRBJ2-7 TRBV18 NA CASSPRGRMSGEQYF TGTGCCAGCTCACCACGGGGACGGATGTCTGGGGAGCAGTACTTC
NA TRBJ2-3 TRBV5-4 NA CASSFRQKSTDTQYF TGTGCCAGCAGCTTTCGACAGAAAAGCACAGATACGCAGTATTTT
NA TRBJ2-1 TRBV5-1 TRBD2 CASSYLIMGLVGIDNEQFF TGCGCCAGCAGCTATTTAATAATGGGACTAGTCGGGATAGACAATGAGCAGTTCTTC
NA TRBJ1-4 TRBV2 NA CASIRGQGRANEKLFF TGTGCCAGCATCCGAGGCCAGGGAAGGGCTAATGAAAAACTGTTTTTT
NA TRBJ2-2 TRBV11-2 TRBD2 CASSLVRAAGGWGELFF TGTGCCAGCAGCTTAGTCCGCGCAGCGGGAGGGTGGGGGGAGCTGTTTTTT
NA TRBJ1-1 TRBV5-4 TRBD1 CASSLEGGRVNTEAFF TGTGCCAGCAGCTTGGAAGGGGGCAGGGTGAACACTGAAGCTTTCTTT
once TRBJ2-2 TRBV5-1 NA CASSLLTGELFF TGCGCCAGCAGCTTGTTAACCGGGGAGCTGTTTTTT
NA TRBJ1-4 TRBV4-1 NA CASSRGIGGASVKEKLFF TGCGCCAGCAGCCGTGGTATCGGGGGAGCGTCGGTGAAGGAAAAACTGTTTTTT
once TRBJ2-7 TRBV7-2 NA CASSLVGPQYF TGTGCCAGCAGCTTAGTCGGGCCCCAGTACTTC
NA TRBJ1-1 TRBV10-3 NA CAISESGNTEAFF TGTGCCATCAGTGAGTCGGGGAACACTGAAGCTTTCTTT
NA TRBJ2-7 TRBV7-2 TRBD2 CASSLGTSGEQYF TGTGCCAGCAGCTTAGGCACTAGCGGCGAGCAGTACTTC
NA TRBJ2-5 TRBV5-1 TRBD1 CASSHAGTGEETQYF TGCGCCAGCAGCCACGCCGGGACAGGGGAAGAGACCCAGTACTTC
NA TRBJ2-1 TRBV5-1 NA CASSLRSGGAEQFF TGCGCCAGCAGCCTTAGATCCGGTGGGGCTGAGCAGTTCTTC
NA TRBJ2-5 TRBV6-6 NA CASRNAGTQYF TGTGCCAGCAGGAATGCGGGGACCCAGTACTTC
NA TRBJ2-2 TRBV7-3 NA CASSYRSGELFF TGTGCCAGCAGCTACCGGTCCGGGGAGCTGTTTTTT
NA TRBJ2-2 TRBV4-1 NA CASSQVDRDTGELFF TGCGCCAGCAGCCAAGTGGACCGGGACACCGGGGAGCTGTTTTTT
NA TRBJ2-1 TRBV7-2 NA CASTEMVSYNEQFF TGTGCCAGCACCGAAATGGTCTCCTACAATGAGCAGTTCTTC
NA TRBJ2-3 TRBV2 NA CARVAGGGTDTQYF TGTGCCAGGGTGGCCGGAGGGGGCACAGATACGCAGTATTTT
NA TRBJ2-3 TRBV15 NA CATSREQTASTDTQYF TGTGCCACCAGCAGAGAACAGACAGCTAGCACAGATACGCAGTATTTT
NA TRBJ2-2 TRBV5-6 NA CASSLAGIDGELFF TGTGCCAGCAGCTTGGCCGGGATCGACGGGGAGCTGTTTTTT
NA TRBJ1-1 TRBV7-8 NA CASSFPNTEAFF TGTGCCAGCAGCTTCCCCAACACTGAAGCTTTCTTT
NA TRBJ2-7 TRBV6-1 TRBD2 CASRTGTSGTYEQYF TGTGCCAGCAGGACAGGGACTAGCGGGACATACGAGCAGTACTTC
NA TRBJ2-7 TRBV21-1 NA CASSRDRDYEQYF TGTGCCAGCAGCAGGGACAGGGACTACGAGCAGTACTTC
once TRBJ1-1 TRBV11-3 NA CASSLDPHTEAFF TGTGCCAGCAGCTTAGATCCCCACACTGAAGCTTTCTTT
NA TRBJ2-1 TRBV28 TRBD2 CASSTPGEGGDEQFF TGTGCCAGCAGTACCCCCGGTGAGGGAGGGGATGAGCAGTTCTTC
NA TRBJ2-7 TRBV5-7 NA CASSLWDSTYEQYF TGTGCCAGCAGCTTATGGGACTCGACCTACGAGCAGTACTTC
NA TRBJ2-3 TRBV7-2 TRBD2 CASSLWTSGRASTDTQYF TGTGCCAGCAGCCTTTGGACTAGCGGGAGGGCCAGCACAGATACGCAGTATTTT
NA TRBJ1-1 TRBV19 NA CASSSTARGYTEAFF TGTGCCAGTAGTTCCACGGCGCGGGGCTACACTGAAGCTTTCTTT
NA TRBJ2-1 TRBV30 NA CAWSEDAYNEQFF TGTGCCTGGAGCGAGGACGCTTACAATGAGCAGTTCTTC
NA TRBJ2-5 TRBV5-1 NA CASSLEAGRQETQYF TGCGCCAGCAGCTTGGAAGCAGGTAGACAAGAGACCCAGTACTTC
NA TRBJ2-7 TRBV5-1 NA CASSAWDSLRDEQYF TGCGCCAGCAGCGCATGGGACTCCCTCCGGGACGAGCAGTACTTC
NA TRBJ2-1 TRBV7-2 TRBD2 CASSFLAGVYNEQFF TGTGCCAGCAGCTTTCTAGCGGGAGTTTACAATGAGCAGTTCTTC
NA TRBJ2-5 TRBV6-5 NA CASASLGETQYF TGTGCCAGCGCGTCCCTCGGGGAGACCCAGTACTTC
once TRBJ2-2 TRBV5-4 NA CASSLLVGPGIGELFF TGTGCCAGCAGCTTGTTAGTGGGTCCGGGAATTGGGGAGCTGTTTTTT
NA TRBJ1-1 TRBV7-6 NA CASRRSAGKEAFF TGTGCCAGCAGACGAAGTGCGGGGAAGGAAGCTTTCTTT
NA TRBJ2-2 TRBV6-5 TRBD2 CASRRLAGTGELFF TGTGCCAGCAGACGACTAGCGGGGACCGGGGAGCTGTTTTTT
NA TRBJ2-5 TRBV2 TRBD1 CASSGGGGETQYF TGTGCCAGCAGTGGAGGGGGCGGGGAGACCCAGTACTTC
once TRBJ1-1 TRBV18 TRBD1 CASSADRSEGAFF TGTGCCAGCTCAGCGGACAGGTCTGAGGGAGCTTTCTTT
NA TRBJ2-3 TRBV4-3 TRBD2 CASSQDPAGDTDTQYF TGCGCCAGCAGCCAAGATCCAGCGGGAGACACAGATACGCAGTATTTT
NA TRBJ1-5 TRBV19 NA CASSILGLVSNQPQHF TGTGCCAGTAGTATACTGGGACTTGTCAGCAATCAGCCCCAGCATTTT
NA TRBJ2-3 TRBV4-1 TRBD2 CASSQVGLAGSTDTQYF TGCGCCAGCAGCCAAGTAGGTCTAGCGGGGAGCACAGATACGCAGTATTTT
once TRBJ2-3 TRBV13 TRBD1 CASSGRTGGRFRTQYF TGTGCCAGCAGCGGACGGACAGGGGGCAGATTCAGGACGCAGTATTTT
once TRBJ1-5 TRBV30 NA CAWSPGHFSNQPQHF TGTGCCTGGAGTCCCGGACACTTTAGCAATCAGCCCCAGCATTTT
NA TRBJ2-1 TRBV15 NA CATRPGVTNEQFF TGTGCCACCAGACCGGGGGTGACCAATGAGCAGTTCTTC
once TRBJ2-3 TRBV28 NA CASRERGYRPTDTQYF TGTGCCAGCAGGGAGAGGGGGTATAGACCCACAGATACGCAGTATTTT
once TRBJ1-4 TRBV6-1 NA CASRWGTEGEKLFF TGTGCCAGCAGGTGGGGAACGGAAGGAGAAAAACTGTTTTTT
NA TRBJ2-5 TRBV10-3 NA CAIRPGAGEETQYF TGTGCCATCAGACCTGGGGCAGGGGAAGAGACCCAGTACTTC
NA TRBJ2-5 TRBV7-3 TRBD2 CASSLGASGSGQETQYF TGTGCCAGCAGCTTAGGGGCTAGCGGGAGCGGCCAAGAGACCCAGTACTTC
NA TRBJ2-5 TRBV11-2 NA CASSLYSSQETQYF TGTGCCAGCAGCTTATACAGCTCCCAAGAGACCCAGTACTTC
NA TRBJ1-2 TRBV19 TRBD1 CASKTTGPANYGYTF TGTGCCAGCAAAACGACAGGGCCAGCTAACTATGGCTACACCTTC
few TRBJ2-2 TRBV11-2 NA CATTYDTGELFF TGTGCCACCACCTATGACACCGGGGAGCTGTTTTTT
NA TRBJ2-1 TRBV10-3 TRBD2 CAISPGLAASYNEQFF TGTGCCATCAGTCCGGGACTAGCGGCCTCCTACAATGAGCAGTTCTTC
once TRBJ1-5 TRBV6-1 NA CASVGPTNANQPQHF TGTGCCAGCGTTGGCCCGACCAACGCGAATCAGCCCCAGCATTTT
NA TRBJ2-3 TRBV5-1 TRBD2 CASSLGLAGPVGTDTQYF TGCGCCAGCAGCTTGGGACTAGCGGGCCCTGTTGGCACAGATACGCAGTATTTT
NA TRBJ2-2 TRBV5-1 NA CASSSRQGGNTGELFF TGCGCCAGCAGCTCCCGACAGGGAGGCAACACCGGGGAGCTGTTTTTT
NA TRBJ1-1 TRBV28 NA CASSLYMNTEAFF TGTGCCAGCAGTTTATATATGAACACTGAAGCTTTCTTT
once TRBJ2-7 TRBV19 NA CASSIGAGLTYEQYF TGTGCCAGTAGTATAGGCGCAGGATTGACCTACGAGCAGTACTTC
NA TRBJ1-2 TRBV6-5 NA CASRQDGYYGYTF TGTGCCAGCAGGCAGGACGGATATTATGGCTACACCTTC